Following are 12 T cell receptor beta chains from one sample sequenced in a study of blood T cell repertoires in COVID-19. TCRdb's copy holds only in-frame clones and misses some; the assay was immunoSEQ multiplex PCR. The sample has some 160,000 clones, approximately 80% seen once; the top ten hold about 1.5%. The specimen sequenced was peripheral blood. These receptors all come from a human donor in a cohort sampled during active COVID-19.

The chain employs TRBV12-2 and TRBJ1-2. TRBV12-2 represents a pseudogene. The CDR3 is 15 amino acids. The CDR3 DNA sequence: TGTGCAAGTCGCTTAGGCGAGGTGTCTAACTATGGCTACACCTTC. Residues: CASRLGEVSNYGYTF.

V usage is TRBV29-1 and J usage is TRBJ2-2; D uncertain. Germline CDR1 reads SQVTM; CDR2 reads ANQGSEA. The CDR3 is 12 residues long. Between the trimmed V and J ends, which lost 1 base and 6 bases, there was a span of 6 bases. This chain's CDR3 is CSVEGRAGELFF. CDR3 sequence (DNA): TGCAGCGTTGAAGGCCGGGCCGGGGAGCTGTTTTTT.

The chain employs TRBV5-1 and TRBJ2-5, with D possibly matching TRBD1 (6 bases). The V and J ends lost 4 bases and 2 bases respectively, with 18 bases between them. The CDR3 has 16 residues. In germline, CDR1 is SGHRS, CDR2 YFSETQ. CDR3 region: CASSLGGTGSQETQYF. CDR3 DNA sequence: TGCGCCAGCAGCCTTGGAGGCACAGGGAGTCAAGAGACCCAGTACTTC.

The V gene is TRBV9, the J gene TRBJ2-7; possible D gene TRBD1, 6 bases. CDR3 length: 14 amino acids. The germline gives CDR1 SGDLS, CDR2 YYNGEE. The V gene lost 4 bases and the J gene lost 2 bases, with 13 bases spanning the gap. The DNA for the CDR3 is TGTGCCAGCAGCTCGACAGGTTTCGCCTACGAGCAGTACTTC. Translated: CASSSTGFAYEQYF.

J is TRBJ2-1 and V is TRBV3-1 (or the pseudogene TRBV3-2), with 9 nucleotides matching TRBD2. The trim removed 4 bases at V and 0 bases at J, leaving 7 bases unmatched. This CDR3 region has 17 residues. Germline lookup yields CDR1 LGHDT and CDR2 YNNKEL (reference sequence). CDR3 in amino acids: CASSLQTSGSSYNEQFF. The DNA of the CDR3 is TGTGCCAGCAGCCTGCAGACTAGCGGTTCCTCCTACAATGAGCAGTTCTTC.

The chain's CDR3 is CASTSLASGTGELFF. Written as DNA, the CDR3 is TGTGCCAGCACCTCCTTGGCATCGGGGACCGGGGAGCTGTTTTTT. V and J are TRBV6-5 and TRBJ2-2, with TRBD2 as a possible D gene (5 bases). Trimming took off 7 bases at V and 5 bases at J, with 17 bases between the two ends. Per the germline V gene, CDR1 is MNHEY and CDR2 is SVGAGI. This CDR3 region has 15 residues.

The chain employs TRBV6-4 and TRBJ2-3; TRBD2 matches 10 bases. There are 14 residues in the CDR3. Looked up from germline, CDR1 is MRHNA and CDR2 is SNTAGT. The trim removed 5 bases at V and 1 base at J, leaving 0 bases unmatched. The CDR3, as DNA: TGTGCCAGCAGTCTAGCGGGGGGCACAGATACGCAGTATTTT. This gives the protein CASSLAGGTDTQYF.

The genes are TRBV7-9 and TRBJ2-5, with 7 positions matching TRBD1. Germline CDR1 is SEHNR and CDR2 is FQNEAQ (reference sequence). This CDR3 contains 15 residues. Trimming at V came to 4 bases and at J to 2 bases, leaving 7 bases not matched to a gene. This CDR3 is CASSSRDRVQETQYF. The CDR3, as DNA: TGTGCCAGCAGCTCTCGGGACAGAGTGCAAGAGACCCAGTACTTC.

The chain couples TRBV4-2 to TRBJ1-3; possible D gene TRBD1, 5 bases. Trimming took off 1 base at V and 0 bases at J, with 10 bases between the two ends. CDR3 size: 16 residues. Germline-derived CDR1 and CDR2 are LGHNA and YNFKEQ. The CDR3 loop reads CASSQGSRDSGNTIYF. The CDR3 DNA follows: TGTGCCAGCAGCCAAGGGAGCAGGGACTCTGGAAACACCATATATTTT.

The CDR3 sequence: CASSFSHRETDTQYF. CDR3 bases: TGCGCCAGCAGCTTCTCCCACCGGGAGACAGATACGCAGTATTTT. The rearrangement links TRBV5-1 to TRBJ2-3; possibly TRBD2 for D (6 bases). Germline V lookup: CDR1 SGHRS, CDR2 YFSETQ. The ends were cut back, 2 bases at V and 3 bases at J, with 13 bases in the middle. The CDR3 has 15 amino acids.

The gene calls are TRBV29-1 and TRBJ1-2; D remains unclear. Trimming pared 3 bases from V and 2 bases from J, leaving 7 bases between. The CDR3 loop spans 12 amino acids. The germline gives CDR1 SQVTM, CDR2 ANQGSEA. The chain's CDR3 is CSVDLRNYGYTF. The CDR3 nucleotides are TGCAGCGTTGATCTACGCAACTATGGCTACACCTTC.

Only one count was recorded for this clone. The V and J genes are TRBV20-1 and TRBJ2-6; D is unresolved. The CDR3 spans 11 residues. V was trimmed by 3 bases and J by 11 bases, leaving 8 bases between them. Germline CDR1 is DFQATT and CDR2 is SNEGSKA (reference sequence). CDR3 nucleotide sequence: TGCAGTGCTAGCCCCGTCTACGTCCTGACTTTC. Translation: CSASPVYVLTF.